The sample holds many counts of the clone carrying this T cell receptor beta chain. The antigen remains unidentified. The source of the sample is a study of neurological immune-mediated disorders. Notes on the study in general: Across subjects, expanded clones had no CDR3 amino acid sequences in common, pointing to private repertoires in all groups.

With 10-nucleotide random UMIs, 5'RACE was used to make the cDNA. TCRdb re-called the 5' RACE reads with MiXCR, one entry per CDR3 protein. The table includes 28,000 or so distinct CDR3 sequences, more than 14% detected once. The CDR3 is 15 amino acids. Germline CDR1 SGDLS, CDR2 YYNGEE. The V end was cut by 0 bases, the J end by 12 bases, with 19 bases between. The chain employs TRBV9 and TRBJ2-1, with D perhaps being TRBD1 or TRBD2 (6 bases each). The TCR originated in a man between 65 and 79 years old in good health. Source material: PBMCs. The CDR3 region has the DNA TGTGCCAGCAGCGTAGACAGGGAAGGTCTGGGAGGGCAGTTCTTC. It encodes CASSVDREGLGGQFF.